This note documents a single T cell receptor (beta chain) sequence. V was clipped by 4 bases and J by 0 bases, with 11 bases between them. In germline, CDR1 is SGDLS, CDR2 YYNGEE. This CDR3 is 16 amino acids long. This sample stems from a study of blood T cell repertoires in COVID-19. In the study overall: Samples taken during acute and convalescent COVID-19 were collected in the United States, Italy and Spain. Nucleic acid was either cDNA or gDNA, and it came from T cells, B-cell-depleted T cells, or PBMCs.

In the original analysis: Estimates of nucleated cell counts were drawn from the amplification of reference gene primers. Measured with immunoSEQ multiplex PCR; TCRdb has only the in-frame clones, and not every one. V, J and clone size derive from that table, while D and trimming were established from the DNA sequence. Among about 9,900 clones listed, about 81% were seen once. Sample: peripheral blood. J is TRBJ2-6 and V is TRBV9, with D perhaps matching TRBD2 (6 bases). This receptor was obtained from a man between 60 and 75 years old with active COVID-19. In DNA form, the CDR3 reads TGTGCCAGCAGCTCACACGGGGGCTCTGGGGCCAACGTCCTGACTTTC. Its translation: CASSSHGGSGANVLTF.